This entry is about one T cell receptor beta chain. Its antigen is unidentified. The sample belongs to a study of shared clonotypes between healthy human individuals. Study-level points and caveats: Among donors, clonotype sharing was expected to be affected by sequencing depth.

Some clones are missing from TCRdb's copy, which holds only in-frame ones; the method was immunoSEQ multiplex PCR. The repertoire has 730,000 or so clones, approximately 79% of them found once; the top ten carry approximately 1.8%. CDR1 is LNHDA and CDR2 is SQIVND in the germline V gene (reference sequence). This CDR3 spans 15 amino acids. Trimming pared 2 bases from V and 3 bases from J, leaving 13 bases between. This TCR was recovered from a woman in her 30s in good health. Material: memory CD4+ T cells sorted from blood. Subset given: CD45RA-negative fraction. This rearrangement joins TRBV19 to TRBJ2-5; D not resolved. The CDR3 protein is CASSIPGTGEETQYF. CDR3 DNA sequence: TGTGCCAGTAGTATACCCGGAACCGGTGAAGAGACCCAGTACTTC.